In this sample, the clone carrying this TCR beta chain turned up a few times. Its antigen remains unidentified. This sample was included in a study of blood T cells in healthy people across ages. Looking at the study overall: For every two T cells, template switching captured about one barcoded beta molecule. General study findings and limits: A roughly linear age-dependent decrease characterized TCR beta diversity per million T cells.

The CDR3 length is 14 residues. Between the trimmed V and J ends, which lost 6 bases and 10 bases, there was a span of 19 bases. Germline-derived CDR1 and CDR2 are DFQATT and SNEGSKA (reference sequence). A second PCR, run for roughly 7 to 11 cycles, used a sample-barcoded 5' primer plus a J-beta primer mix. Each CDR3 protein gets one entry after TCRdb re-called the 5' RACE reads with MiXCR. The table has some 700,000 distinct CDR3 sequences, 22% seen once. This rearrangement joins TRBV20-1 to TRBJ1-6; D is perhaps TRBD1 (5 bases). The TCR comes from an older man in good health. The material sequenced was blood. The DNA of the CDR3 is TGCAGTGCCAACCTTCGGGGCAGACAATCACCCCTCCACTTT. The encoded protein is CSANLRGRQSPLHF.